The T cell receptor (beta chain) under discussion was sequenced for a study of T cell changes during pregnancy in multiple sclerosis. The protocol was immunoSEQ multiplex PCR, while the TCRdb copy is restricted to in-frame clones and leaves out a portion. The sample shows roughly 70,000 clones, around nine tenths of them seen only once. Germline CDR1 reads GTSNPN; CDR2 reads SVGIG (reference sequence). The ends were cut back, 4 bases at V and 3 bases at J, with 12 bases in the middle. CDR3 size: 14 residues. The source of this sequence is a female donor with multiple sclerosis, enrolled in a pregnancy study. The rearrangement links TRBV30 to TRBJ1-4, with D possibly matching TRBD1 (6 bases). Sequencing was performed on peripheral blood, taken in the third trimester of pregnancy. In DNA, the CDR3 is TGTGCCTGGAATACAGGGATGGCTAATGAAAAACTGTTTTTT. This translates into CAWNTGMANEKLFF.